These T cell receptor beta chains were read from a single sample in a study of Graves' ophthalmopathy and Graves' hyperthyroidism. Using its own MiXCR run on the multiplex PCR reads, TCRdb lists one record per CDR3 protein. The sample contains about 400,000 distinct CDR3 sequences, about 18% of which appear only once. The sample comprised peripheral blood. Every receptor here comes from a young woman with Graves' ophthalmopathy. CDR3s include the opening cysteine and the closing phenylalanine or tryptophan. D genes are given only for firm matches. Clone sizes are given selectively: once, few, many, or a class where the clone is expanded.

d_gene	v_gene	j_gene	abundance	CDR3aa	CDR3nt
TRBD1	TRBV29-1	TRBJ1-1	many	CSVEQGGGTEAFF	TGCAGCGTCGAACAGGGGGGAGGAACTGAAGCTTTCTTT
.	TRBV6-5	TRBJ2-7	many	CASSYSGDGTAVSEQYF	TGTGCCAGCAGTTACTCGGGGGACGGGACCGCAGTGTCCGAGCAGTACTTC
.	TRBV27	TRBJ1-2	.	CASSLGPGSGGYTF	TGTGCCAGCAGTTTAGGACCCGGTTCTGGTGGCTACACCTTC
.	TRBV20-1	TRBJ1-1	many	CSARGQRDEAFF	TGCAGTGCTAGGGGCCAGAGAGATGAAGCTTTCTTT
.	TRBV28	TRBJ1-2	many	CASSFPTPGHYGYTF	TGTGCCAGCAGTTTCCCCACCCCAGGACACTATGGCTACACCTTC
.	TRBV12-3/TRBV12-4	TRBJ1-5	many	CASSSEGAMEPQHF	TGTGCCAGCAGTTCGGAGGGTGCAATGGAGCCCCAGCATTTT
TRBD1	TRBV6-5	TRBJ1-2	many	CASSAGTGRYGYTF	TGTGCCAGCAGCGCCGGGACAGGGCGGTATGGCTACACCTTC
.	TRBV6-2/TRBV6-3	TRBJ1-1	.	CASTTSDTTNTEAFF	TGTGCCAGCACCACCTCGGACACGACGAACACTGAAGCTTTCTTT
.	TRBV2	TRBJ2-4	many	CASSDLPRISKNIQYF	TGTGCCAGCAGTGATTTGCCCCGAATCAGCAAAAACATTCAGTACTTC
.	TRBV5-1	TRBJ1-5	many	CASSPGQSNQPQHF	TGTGCCAGCAGCCCCGGACAGAGCAATCAGCCCCAGCATTTT
.	TRBV7-8	TRBJ1-5	.	CASSLARAISHQPQHF	TGTGCCAGCAGCTTAGCGCGAGCCATATCTCATCAGCCCCAGCATTTT
.	TRBV12-3/TRBV12-4	TRBJ2-2	many	CASNPRGGAGELFF	TGTGCCAGCAACCCCCGAGGGGGGGCCGGGGAGCTGTTTTTT
.	TRBV12-5	TRBJ2-5	.	CASGLGGIETQYF	TGTGCTAGTGGTTTGGGAGGGATCGAGACCCAGTACTTC
.	TRBV12-3/TRBV12-4	TRBJ1-5	.	CASSQTSKQPQHF	TGTGCCAGCAGTCAAACCAGTAAACAGCCCCAGCATTTT
.	TRBV20-1	TRBJ2-5	many	CSASRLSLDQYF	TGCAGTGCTTCACGACTATCATTGGACCAGTACTTC
.	TRBV20-1	TRBJ1-1	many	CSALARGLNTEAFF	TGCAGTGCCTTAGCTCGGGGCTTGAACACTGAAGCTTTCTTT
TRBD2	TRBV6-1	TRBJ2-2	.	CASRGGSGDTGELFF	TGTGCCAGCAGGGGCGGGAGTGGGGACACCGGGGAGCTGTTTTTT
TRBD2	TRBV5-1	TRBJ2-2	.	CASSIGEGRSGELFF	TGCGCCAGCAGTATCGGGGAGGGCCGTTCCGGGGAGCTGTTTTTT
.	TRBV7-8	TRBJ1-3	many	CASSLEPTGNTIYF	TGTGCCAGCAGCTTAGAACCAACAGGAAACACCATATATTTT
.	TRBV7-9	TRBJ2-2	many	CASSPTLTGELFF	TGTGCCAGCAGCCCAACCCTCACCGGGGAGCTGTTTTTT
TRBD1	TRBV9	TRBJ2-4	many	CASSAEGAVQYF	TGTGCCAGCAGCGCCGAGGGGGCCGTTCAGTACTTC
.	TRBV3-1	TRBJ1-5	many	CASSQGRPRSNQPQHF	TGTGCCAGCAGCCAAGGACGTCCCAGGTCCAATCAGCCCCAGCATTTT
TRBD1	TRBV20-1	TRBJ1-1	.	CSARDPGGRDTEAFF	TGCAGTGCTAGAGACCCAGGGGGTCGGGACACTGAAGCTTTCTTT
.	TRBV19	TRBJ1-5	many	CASSTQGHQPQHF	TGTGCCAGTAGTACGCAGGGACATCAGCCCCAGCATTTT
TRBD1	TRBV12-5	TRBJ1-6	.	CASGIGTGDANSPLHF	TGTGCTAGTGGTATTGGGACAGGGGATGCCAATTCACCCCTCCACTTT
.	TRBV18	TRBJ2-7	.	CASGTTGDYEQYF	TGTGCCAGCGGAACGACAGGAGATTACGAGCAGTACTTC
.	TRBV27	TRBJ2-2	many	CASSTRGGTGELFF	TGTGCCAGCAGTACCAGAGGGGGCACCGGGGAGCTGTTTTTT
.	TRBV2	TRBJ2-7	many	CASRMDAYEQYF	TGTGCCAGCAGGATGGATGCCTACGAGCAGTACTTC
TRBD1	TRBV6-2/TRBV6-3	TRBJ1-1	.	CASSYRYGTEKAFF	TGTGCCAGCAGTTACCGATACGGGACAGAAAAAGCTTTCTTT
.	TRBV7-8	TRBJ2-5	.	CASSLARGQTQYF	TGTGCCAGCAGCTTAGCCCGGGGTCAGACCCAGTACTTC
.	TRBV28	TRBJ2-7	many	CATQGSEQYF	TGTGCCACCCAGGGGAGCGAGCAGTACTTC
.	TRBV5-1	TRBJ1-1	many	CASSLGGVTEAFF	TGCGCCAGCAGCTTGGGGGGGGTCACTGAAGCTTTCTTT
.	TRBV6-5	TRBJ1-1	many	CASSYVSGIEAFF	TGTGCCAGCAGTTACGTGTCGGGAATTGAAGCTTTCTTT
.	TRBV6-2/TRBV6-3	TRBJ1-1	.	CASRNWLDTEAFF	TGTGCCAGCAGAAACTGGTTGGACACTGAAGCTTTCTTT
TRBD2	TRBV5-1	TRBJ2-7	.	CASSFGSGSTEQYF	TGCGCCAGCAGCTTTGGTAGCGGGAGCACCGAGCAGTACTTC
.	TRBV12-3/TRBV12-4	TRBJ1-2	.	CASSQSGTSNYGYTF	TGTGCCAGCAGTCAGTCGGGGACCTCTAACTATGGCTACACCTTC
.	TRBV5-1	TRBJ1-5	many	CASSLEGANQPQHF	TGCGCCAGCAGCTTGGAGGGAGCCAATCAGCCCCAGCATTTT
TRBD1	TRBV14	TRBJ2-7	many	CASSQDRDRGIYEQYF	TGTGCCAGCAGCCAGGATCGGGACAGGGGAATTTACGAGCAGTACTTC
.	TRBV5-1	TRBJ1-4	many	CASSPTFATNEKLFF	TGCGCCAGCAGCCCAACTTTTGCAACTAATGAAAAACTGTTTTTT
.	TRBV25-1	TRBJ2-2	many	CASSEYQGMDTGELFF	TGTGCCAGCAGTGAATATCAGGGTATGGACACCGGGGAGCTGTTTTTT
.	TRBV6-5	TRBJ2-7	.	CASSYSIRQSYEQYF	TGTGCCAGCAGTTACTCGATTCGACAGTCCTACGAGCAGTACTTC
.	TRBV5-1	TRBJ2-7	many	CASSLAKSSYEQYF	TGCGCCAGCAGCTTGGCCAAAAGCTCCTACGAGCAGTACTTC
.	TRBV27	TRBJ2-7	many	CASSPTSPLYEQYF	TGTGCCAGCAGTCCAACCTCCCCCCTTTACGAGCAGTACTTC
.	TRBV6-1	TRBJ2-5	.	CASTPTGTFGTQYF	TGTGCCAGCACCCCGACTGGAACGTTCGGGACCCAGTACTTC
.	TRBV9	TRBJ1-1	few	CASSVNDREAFF	TGTGCCAGCAGCGTAAATGACAGAGAAGCTTTCTTT
.	TRBV18	TRBJ2-1	.	CASSPPSQGWDTNEQFF	TGTGCCAGCTCACCACCGAGCCAGGGGTGGGATACAAATGAGCAGTTCTTC
.	TRBV29-1	TRBJ1-1	many	CSSESRDTEAFF	TGCAGCTCCGAGTCGAGGGACACTGAAGCTTTCTTT
TRBD1	TRBV7-2	TRBJ2-5	many	CASSFTGERETQYF	TGTGCCAGCAGCTTTACAGGGGAACGGGAGACCCAGTACTTC
.	TRBV24-1	TRBJ2-5	many	CATSDHTGPETQYF	TGTGCCACCAGTGACCATACAGGGCCAGAGACCCAGTACTTC